This T cell receptor beta chain was identified during a study of T cell responses to AZD1222 COVID-19 vaccine. Study findings and constraints: Two AZD1222 administrations were followed by greater Spike-specific TCR breadth and depth.

About this clone: Its specificity is unknown.

Clones were read by immunoSEQ multiplex PCR, and TCRdb kept only the in-frame ones, dropping some. The repertoire includes 140,000 to 150,000 clones, 70% to 90% of them detected once, and over 12% sits in the top ten. The germline CDR1 and CDR2 sequences are MNHNY and SVGAGI (reference sequence). Trimming took 4 bases from V and 2 from J; bases not matched to a gene: 6. The CDR3 totals 15 residues. The V and J genes are TRBV6-6 and TRBJ2-7; 9 bases agree with TRBD1. The input for sequencing was peripheral blood, taken on day 0 of AZD1222 vaccination. The TCR sequence derives from an adult in good health. The CDR3 sequence: CASSSAGTGPYEQYF. CDR3 nucleotides: TGTGCCAGCAGTTCCGCCGGGACAGGGCCCTACGAGCAGTACTTC.